The source of this T cell receptor beta chain is a study of T cells in tuberculosis. Across the whole study: Sequenced TCRs come from CD1B-GMM tetramer-binding T cells. Study results and limitations: Some low-affinity tetramer-binding T cells may be absent from this sample.

CDR1 is MGHDK and CDR2 is SYGVNS in the germline V gene. CDR3 length: 15 residues. With 6 bases clipped from V and 3 bases from J, the junction kept 4 bases outside the gene matches. Thawed, overnight-rested PBMC were stained with GMM-loaded CD1B tetramer, viability dye and anti-CD3, then sorted. CD1B tetramers were loaded with Rhodococcus equi-derived C32 glucose monomycolate. PBMC for tetramer sorting were first depleted of CD14-expressing monocytes. From each donor, about 92,000 tetramer-negative cells were sorted. Using immunoSEQ multiplex PCR, the repertoire was profiled, and TCRdb retains in-frame clones only, with some absent. The sample has 50,000 or so clones; roughly 88% are singletons.

Sequenced input: CD1b-GMM tetramer-negative cells sorted from PBMCs. This receptor was taken from an adult woman with latent tuberculosis. This rearrangement joins TRBV25-1 to TRBJ2-2; 10 nucleotides agree with TRBD1. The CDR3 protein is CASRGGTGDTGELFF. The CDR3 nucleotides are TGTGCCAGCAGGGGGGGGACAGGGGACACCGGGGAGCTGTTTTTT.